These T cell receptor beta chains were read from a single sample in a study of shared clonotypes between healthy human individuals. Libraries were prepared by immunoSEQ multiplex PCR; TCRdb keeps only in-frame clonotypes and omits some of them. The table shows around 720,000 clones, with about 80% occurring only once. What was sequenced was memory CD4+ T cells sorted from blood. The receptors were gathered from a woman in her 30s in good health. Each CDR3 is given with its conserved first and last residue. The D gene is left open where the match is weak. Clone size appears in some rows only: once, few, many, or a class for an expanded clone.

v_gene	abundance	j_gene	d_gene	CDR3aa	CDR3nt
TRBV23-1	NA	TRBJ2-1	TRBD2	CASSQSWTSGISDRSSYNEQFF	TGCGCCAGCAGTCAATCGTGGACTAGCGGGATATCGGACCGAAGCTCCTACAATGAGCAGTTCTTC
TRBV10-1	NA	TRBJ1-2	NA	CASSVSGSYGYTF	TGCGCCAGCAGTGTCTCGGGAAGCTATGGCTACACCTTC
TRBV5-4	NA	TRBJ2-5	NA	CASSFSRYETQYF	TGTGCCAGCAGCTTTTCCCGGTACGAGACCCAGTACTTC
TRBV28	NA	TRBJ2-3	TRBD2	CASSLYGTSGETRGGRQYF	TGTGCCAGCAGTTTATACGGGACTAGCGGGGAGACGAGAGGGGGGAGGCAGTATTTT
TRBV2	many	TRBJ2-7	NA	CASSYARGRLEQYF	TGTGCCAGCAGTTACGCCCGGGGGCGTCTCGAGCAGTACTTC
TRBV6-1	NA	TRBJ2-1	NA	CASSEARSYKNEQFF	TGTGCCAGCAGTGAGGCGAGGTCTTACAAAAATGAGCAGTTCTTC
TRBV6-1	NA	TRBJ2-7	TRBD1	CASSESLGQANHEQYF	TGTGCCAGCAGTGAGTCCCTTGGACAGGCAAACCACGAGCAGTACTTC
TRBV18	NA	TRBJ1-5	TRBD1	CASSLTGRDQPQHF	TGTGCCAGCTCACTGACAGGGCGCGATCAGCCCCAGCATTTT
TRBV6-5	NA	TRBJ2-1	TRBD1	CASSLRQGGHNEQFF	TGTGCCAGCAGCCTCCGACAGGGTGGCCACAATGAGCAGTTCTTC
TRBV5-1	few	TRBJ1-3	TRBD1	CASSPGTDGNTIYF	TGCGCCAGCAGCCCCGGGACAGACGGAAACACCATATATTTT
TRBV2	NA	TRBJ1-4	TRBD1	CASSQIGTGTNEKLFF	TGTGCCAGCAGCCAAATAGGGACAGGGACTAATGAAAAACTGTTTTTT
TRBV4-1	NA	TRBJ2-3	TRBD2	CASSPGTSGSLRTDTQYF	TGCGCCAGCAGCCCCGGGACTAGCGGGAGCCTGCGCACAGATACGCAGTATTTT
TRBV6-1	NA	TRBJ2-1	NA	CASTRGEAYTNEQFF	TGTGCCAGCACTAGGGGGGAGGCCTACACAAATGAGCAGTTCTTC
TRBV2	once	TRBJ2-1	NA	CASSSLGGAPSSYNEQFF	TGTGCCAGCAGTTCCTTAGGCGGAGCGCCGAGCTCCTACAATGAGCAGTTCTTC
TRBV2	few	TRBJ2-1	NA	CASSDQDLSYNEQFF	TGTGCCAGCAGTGACCAGGACCTCTCCTACAATGAGCAGTTCTTC
TRBV19	NA	TRBJ2-2	NA	CASSIGLVRTGELFF	TGTGCCAGTAGTATAGGGTTAGTCCGGACCGGGGAGCTGTTTTTT
TRBV7-2	NA	TRBJ2-5	NA	CASSPNTWGETQYF	TGTGCCAGCAGCCCGAACACCTGGGGGGAGACCCAGTACTTC
TRBV5-1	NA	TRBJ1-1	NA	CASSAVVQSNTEAFF	TGCGCCAGCAGCGCCGTGGTGCAGTCGAACACTGAAGCTTTCTTT
TRBV19	NA	TRBJ1-3	NA	CASQGTYGNTIYF	TGTGCCAGTCAGGGGACATACGGAAACACCATATATTTT
TRBV5-1	NA	TRBJ2-5	TRBD1	CASSGQGEETQYF	TGCGCCAGCAGCGGGCAGGGGGAAGAGACCCAGTACTTC
TRBV9	once	TRBJ1-1	NA	CASSPSGTEAFF	TGTGCCAGCAGCCCTTCGGGCACTGAAGCTTTCTTT
TRBV5-1	NA	TRBJ2-1	NA	CASSQSSAAYNEQFF	TGCGCCAGCAGCCAGTCTAGCGCTGCCTACAATGAGCAGTTCTTC
TRBV5-4	NA	TRBJ2-1	TRBD2	CASSRTSGFSNEQFF	TGTGCCAGCAGCAGGACTAGCGGGTTTAGCAATGAGCAGTTCTTC
TRBV29-1	NA	TRBJ1-2	NA	CSVGGRHYGYTF	TGCAGCGTTGGTGGCAGGCACTATGGCTACACCTTC
TRBV7-2	NA	TRBJ2-7	NA	CASSLVAGSLEQYF	TGTGCCAGCAGCTTAGTGGCAGGGAGTCTCGAGCAGTACTTC
TRBV5-1	NA	TRBJ2-7	NA	CASSRGSAGFDEQYF	TGCGCCAGCAGCCGGGGTTCGGCGGGATTCGACGAGCAGTACTTC
TRBV6-1	NA	TRBJ1-2	NA	CASSDSTGYGYTF	TGTGCCAGCAGTGATTCAACAGGCTATGGCTACACCTTC
TRBV4-1	NA	TRBJ2-7	NA	CASSQDPGTYEQYF	TGCGCCAGCAGCCAAGATCCAGGTACCTACGAGCAGTACTTC
TRBV19	NA	TRBJ2-3	TRBD2	CASSIAGSGKIDTQYF	TGTGCCAGTAGTATAGCCGGTAGCGGGAAGATAGATACGCAGTATTTT
TRBV4-1	NA	TRBJ1-4	NA	CASSLSTGREKLFF	TGCGCCAGCAGCCTTAGTACAGGGCGGGAAAAACTGTTTTTT
TRBV29-1	few	TRBJ2-3	TRBD2	CSVVAGGGNTQYF	TGCAGCGTTGTAGCGGGAGGAGGAAATACGCAGTATTTT
TRBV4-1	many	TRBJ2-1	NA	CASSQDRSYNEQFF	TGCGCCAGCAGCCAAGATCGATCTTACAATGAGCAGTTCTTC
TRBV6-6	NA	TRBJ1-2	NA	CAITSRANYGYTF	TGTGCCATCACATCCAGGGCTAACTATGGCTACACCTTC
TRBV28	NA	TRBJ2-1	NA	CASSISYNEQFF	TGTGCCAGCAGTATCTCCTACAATGAGCAGTTCTTC
TRBV4-1	NA	TRBJ1-1	NA	CASARGLNTEAFF	TGCGCCAGCGCAAGGGGATTGAACACTGAAGCTTTCTTT
TRBV5-1	many	TRBJ2-3	NA	CASSLGSSGEDTQYF	TGCGCCAGCAGCTTGGGCAGCTCTGGTGAAGATACGCAGTATTTT
TRBV11-2	NA	TRBJ1-2	TRBD1	CASRGGTGSNYGYTF	TGTGCCAGCAGGGGGGGGACAGGTTCCAACTATGGCTACACCTTC
TRBV29-1	NA	TRBJ2-5	TRBD2	CSVRAGGKETQYF	TGCAGCGTGAGAGCGGGAGGGAAAGAGACCCAGTACTTC
TRBV28	NA	TRBJ2-6	NA	CASSFHSLDSGANVLTF	TGTGCCAGCAGTTTCCACTCATTAGACTCTGGGGCCAACGTCCTGACTTTC
TRBV10-3	NA	TRBJ2-1	TRBD2	CAISESLAGGYDEQFF	TGTGCCATCAGTGAGTCGTTAGCGGGAGGGTACGATGAGCAGTTCTTC
TRBV15	NA	TRBJ1-5	NA	CATSRNINQPQHF	TGTGCCACCAGCAGAAACATAAATCAGCCCCAGCATTTT
TRBV7-9	few	TRBJ2-2	NA	CASSPDSNTGELFF	TGTGCCAGCAGCCCCGATTCAAACACCGGGGAGCTGTTTTTT
TRBV7-2	NA	TRBJ2-5	NA	CASSLQGVQETQYF	TGTGCCAGCAGCTTACAGGGAGTGCAAGAGACCCAGTACTTC
TRBV10-3	NA	TRBJ2-5	NA	CAISESWEQETQYF	TGTGCCATCAGTGAGTCGTGGGAACAAGAGACCCAGTACTTC
TRBV6-1	NA	TRBJ1-5	NA	CASIPGRINQPQHF	TGTGCCAGCATTCCGGGACGGATCAATCAGCCCCAGCATTTT
TRBV27	NA	TRBJ2-1	TRBD2	CASSSYQRGLKRDPYNEQFF	TGTGCCAGCAGTTCCTATCAGCGGGGGCTTAAACGGGACCCCTACAATGAGCAGTTCTTC
TRBV11-2	NA	TRBJ1-1	NA	CASSLRQVNTEAFF	TGTGCCAGCAGCTTAAGACAGGTGAACACTGAAGCTTTCTTT
TRBV2	NA	TRBJ1-5	NA	CASSKQYSNQPQHF	TGTGCCAGCAGTAAGCAGTATAGCAATCAGCCCCAGCATTTT
TRBV10-2	NA	TRBJ2-7	NA	CASRQIPFEQYF	TGCGCCAGCAGGCAGATTCCCTTCGAGCAGTACTTC
TRBV5-4	NA	TRBJ1-1	TRBD1	CASRVQGLNTEAFF	TGTGCCAGCAGGGTACAGGGGCTAAACACTGAAGCTTTCTTT
TRBV6-1	NA	TRBJ1-1	NA	CASSPPQGNTEAFF	TGTGCCAGCAGCCCTCCGCAGGGGAACACTGAAGCTTTCTTT
TRBV25-1	NA	TRBJ2-7	TRBD1	CASSADRGTYEQYF	TGTGCCAGCAGTGCCGACAGGGGGACCTACGAGCAGTACTTC